Presented here are 5 T cell receptor beta chains from one specimen sequenced in a study of human T cells and chemical hapten exposure. Time point indicated: patch test 3, about 24 weeks after DPC sensitization. Stated treatment: therapeutic diphenylcyclopropenone sensitization with weekly scalp DPC. Before extraction, the whole blood was not fractionated, and total RNA was taken from it. MiXCR, applied by TCRdb to the RACE reads, yields one record per CDR3 protein. The data contain 30,000 to 40,000 distinct CDR3 sequences, more than 9% of them singletons. Sequencing used whole blood, obtained in connection with sensitization to the hapten diphenylcyclopropenone (DPC). These receptors came from a man aged 50-59 years with alopecia areata. Some clones in this sample may be carry-over from other donors' samples.

This clonotype was recorded only once. The rearrangement uses TRBV27 and TRBJ2-1; D possibly corresponds to TRBD2 (6 bases). CDR1 MNHEY and CDR2 SMNVEV come from the germline V gene (reference sequence). V was shortened by 3 bases and J by 11 bases, with 11 bases between the two germline ends. The CDR3 runs to 12 residues. The CDR3 DNA reads TGTGCCAGCAGTTTTGGCGGGGCGAAGCAGTTCTTC. This gives the protein CASSFGGAKQFF.

This chain links TRBV13 with TRBJ2-2; D is uncertain. This CDR3 is built from 14 residues. V was clipped by 5 bases and J by 0 bases, with 7 bases between them. The germline V gene encodes CDR1 PRHDT and CDR2 FYEKMQ (reference sequence). CDR3 nucleotides: TGTGCCAGCAGCCCTGCGCCGAACACCGGGGAGCTGTTTTTT. It specifies CASSPAPNTGELFF.

This clonotype was detected ten times or more. The rearrangement links TRBV12-3 or TRBV12-4 to TRBJ1-2, with a tentative D call TRBD1 (6 bases). The ends were cut back, 8 bases at V and 6 bases at J, with 13 bases in the middle. This CDR3 comprises 12 residues. The CDR3 bases are TGTGCCAGCTCCGGGGGCTTTGATGGCTACACCTTC. It encodes CASSGGFDGYTF.

The rearrangement links TRBV11-3 to TRBJ2-2; TRBD2 matches 12 bases. V shed 5 bases and J 4 bases; nucleotides not matched to a gene: 8. Per the germline V gene, CDR1 is SGHNT and CDR2 is YENEEA. CDR3 size: 17 residues. CDR3 residues: CASSTALAGGGTGELFF. The DNA of the CDR3 is TGTGCCAGCAGCACCGCACTAGCGGGAGGTGGCACCGGGGAGCTGTTTTTT. The variable domain in full, completed from reference TRBV11-3 and TRBJ2-2, reads EAGVVQSPRYKIIEKKQPVAFWCNPISGHNTLYWYLQNLGQGPELLIRYENEEAVDDSQLPKDRFSAERLKGVDSTLKIQPAELGDSAVYLCASSTALAGGGTGELFFGEGSRLTVL.

The rearrangement uses TRBV7-9 and TRBJ2-5, with TRBD2 matching over 7 bases. Trimming removed 5 bases from V and 1 base from J; junction bases left unmatched: 10. The V gene's germline CDR1 is SEHNR and CDR2 FQNEAQ (reference sequence). There are 16 residues in the CDR3. CDR3 nucleotide sequence: TGTGCCAGCAGCCCCCCCCCGGGCGGGGGCCAAGAGACCCAGTACTTC. This sequence encodes CASSPPPGGGQETQYF.